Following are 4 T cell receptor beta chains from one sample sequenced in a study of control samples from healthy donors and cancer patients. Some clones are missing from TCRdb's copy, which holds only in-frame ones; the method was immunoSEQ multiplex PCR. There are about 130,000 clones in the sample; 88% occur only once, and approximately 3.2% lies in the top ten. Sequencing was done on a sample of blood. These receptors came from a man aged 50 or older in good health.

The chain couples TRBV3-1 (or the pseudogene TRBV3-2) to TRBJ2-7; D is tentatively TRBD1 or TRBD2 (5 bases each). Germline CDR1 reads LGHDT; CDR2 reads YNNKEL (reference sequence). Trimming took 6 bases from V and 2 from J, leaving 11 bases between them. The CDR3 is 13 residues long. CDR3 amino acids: CASRNLGAYEQYF. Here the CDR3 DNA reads TGTGCCAGCAGGAACCTGGGGGCCTACGAGCAGTACTTC.

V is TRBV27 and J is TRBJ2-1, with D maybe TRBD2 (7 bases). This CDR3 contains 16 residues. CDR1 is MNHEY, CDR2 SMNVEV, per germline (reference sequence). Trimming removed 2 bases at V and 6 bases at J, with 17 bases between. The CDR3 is CASSLPGAGEGNEQFF. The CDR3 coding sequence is TGTGCCAGCAGTTTACCGGGGGCGGGGGAGGGCAATGAGCAGTTCTTC.

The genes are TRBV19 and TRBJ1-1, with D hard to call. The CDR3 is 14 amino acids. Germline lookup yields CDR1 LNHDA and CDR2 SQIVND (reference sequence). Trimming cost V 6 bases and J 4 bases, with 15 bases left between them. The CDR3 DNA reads TGTGCCAGTAGCCTCTGGTACCCGGGCACTGAAGCTTTCTTT. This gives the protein CASSLWYPGTEAFF.

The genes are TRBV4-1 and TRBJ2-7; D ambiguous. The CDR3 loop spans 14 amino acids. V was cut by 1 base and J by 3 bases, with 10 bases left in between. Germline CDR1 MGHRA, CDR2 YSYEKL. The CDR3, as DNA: TGCGCCAGCAGCCAAGTCCTGGTAGGCTACGAGCAGTACTTC. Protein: CASSQVLVGYEQYF.